This TCR beta chain emerged from a study of T cells in Graves' hyperthyroidism and ophthalmopathy. Germline-derived CDR1 and CDR2 are SGHTA and FQGTGA. This CDR3 spans 16 amino acids. Trimming took 4 bases from V and 1 from J, leaving 17 bases between them. Findings of the study overall: Ophthalmopathy was distinguished from stable hyperthyroidism by 13 V-J signatures.

Details on this clonotype: Its antigen remains unidentified. The CDR3 end shows no conserved phenylalanine or tryptophan, and so a read error is likely.

Thyroid ultrasound, orbital computed tomography, clinical symptoms, and serum thyroxine and TRAb underpinned diagnoses. TCR beta CDR3 regions were amplified from RNA transcripts. Using the HTBI primer set, a first-round RT-PCR was run on the TCR CDR3. A single record per CDR3 protein comes from TCRdb applying MiXCR to the multiplex PCR reads. The data hold about 700,000 distinct CDR3 sequences, with 45% observed a single time. The genes are TRBV7-3 and TRBJ2-7, with D possibly matching TRBD2 (5 bases). The sequenced sample consisted of peripheral blood or thyroid tissue (not recorded which). This clonotype was sampled from an adult man with Graves' disease, either hyperthyroidism or ophthalmopathy (not recorded which). CDR3 DNA sequence: TGTGCCAGCAGCTCGATAGTTTTGGACTCTTCCTACGAGCAGTACCTC. This gives the protein CASSSIVLDSSYEQYL.